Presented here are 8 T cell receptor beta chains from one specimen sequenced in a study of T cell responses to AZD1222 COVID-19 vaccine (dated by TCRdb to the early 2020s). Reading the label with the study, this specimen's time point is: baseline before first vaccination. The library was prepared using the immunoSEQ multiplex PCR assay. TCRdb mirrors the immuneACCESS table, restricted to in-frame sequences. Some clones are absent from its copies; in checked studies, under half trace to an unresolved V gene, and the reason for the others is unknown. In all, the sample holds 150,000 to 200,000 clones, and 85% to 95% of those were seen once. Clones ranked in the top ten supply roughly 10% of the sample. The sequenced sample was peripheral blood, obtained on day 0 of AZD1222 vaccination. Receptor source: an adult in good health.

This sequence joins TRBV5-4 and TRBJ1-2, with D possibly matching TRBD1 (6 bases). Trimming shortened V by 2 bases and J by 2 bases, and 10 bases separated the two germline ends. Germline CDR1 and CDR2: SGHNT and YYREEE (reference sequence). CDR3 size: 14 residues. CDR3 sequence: CASSFDRLNYGYTF. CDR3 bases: TGTGCCAGCAGCTTCGACAGGTTGAACTATGGCTACACCTTC.

In DNA, the CDR3 is TGTGCCAGCAGTAATCCGGGGGGACCCAACTACGAGCAGTACGTC. Translating gives CASSNPGGPNYEQYV. The rearrangement uses TRBV28 and TRBJ2-7, with 7 nucleotides matching TRBD2. Germline CDR1 reads MDHEN; CDR2 reads SYDVKM. V was pared by 5 bases and J by 3 bases, with 10 bases of the junction left unmatched. The length of the CDR3 is 15 residues.

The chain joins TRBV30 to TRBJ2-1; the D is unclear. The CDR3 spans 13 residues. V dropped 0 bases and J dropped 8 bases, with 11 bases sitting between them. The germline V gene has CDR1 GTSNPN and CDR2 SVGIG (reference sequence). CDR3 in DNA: TGTGCCTGGAGTGTGGGTGATGGGGATGAGCAGTTCTTC. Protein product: CAWSVGDGDEQFF.

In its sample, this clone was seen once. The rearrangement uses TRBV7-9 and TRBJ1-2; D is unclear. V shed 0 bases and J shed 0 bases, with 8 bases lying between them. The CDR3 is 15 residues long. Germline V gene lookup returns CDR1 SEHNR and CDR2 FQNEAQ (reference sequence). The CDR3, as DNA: TGTGCCAGCAGCTTAGCGGGCAGCCCTAACTATGGCTACACCTTC. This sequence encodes CASSLAGSPNYGYTF.

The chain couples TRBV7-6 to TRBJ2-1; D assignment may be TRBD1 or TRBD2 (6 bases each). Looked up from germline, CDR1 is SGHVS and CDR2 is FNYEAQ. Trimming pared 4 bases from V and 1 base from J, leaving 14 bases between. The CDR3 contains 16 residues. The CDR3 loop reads CASSSELGGSYNEQFF. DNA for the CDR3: TGTGCCAGCAGCTCGGAGCTAGGGGGGTCCTACAATGAGCAGTTCTTC.

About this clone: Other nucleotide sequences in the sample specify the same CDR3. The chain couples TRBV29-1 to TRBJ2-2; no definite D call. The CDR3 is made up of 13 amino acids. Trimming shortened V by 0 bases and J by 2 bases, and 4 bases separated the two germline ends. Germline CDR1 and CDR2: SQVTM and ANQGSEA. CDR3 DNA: TGCAGCGTTGAAGACGGAAACACCGGGGAGCTGTTTTTT. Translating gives CSVEDGNTGELFF.

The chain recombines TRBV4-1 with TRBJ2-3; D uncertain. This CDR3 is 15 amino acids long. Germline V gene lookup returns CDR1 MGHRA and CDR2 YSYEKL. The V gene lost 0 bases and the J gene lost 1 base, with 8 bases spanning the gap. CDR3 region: CASSQEHRGTDTQYF. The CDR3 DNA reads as TGCGCCAGCAGCCAAGAACATCGGGGCACAGATACGCAGTATTTT.

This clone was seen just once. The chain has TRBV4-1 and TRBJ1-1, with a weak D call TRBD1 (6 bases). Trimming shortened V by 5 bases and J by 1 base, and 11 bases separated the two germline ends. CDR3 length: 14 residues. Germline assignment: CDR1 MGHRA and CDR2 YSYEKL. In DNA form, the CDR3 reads TGCGCCAGCAGCTACGGACAGCAGAACACTGAAGCTTTCTTT. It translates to CASSYGQQNTEAFF.